A single sample gave rise to the 30 T cell receptor beta chains below, sequenced in a study of T cells after yellow fever vaccination. TCRdb independently ran MiXCR on the 5' RACE reads; one entry per CDR3 protein. The sample includes about 220,000 distinct CDR3 sequences, 3% to 4% of them seen just once. The specimen comprised CD4+ T cells sorted from PBMCs, sampled 10 days after the yellow fever booster vaccination. The receptors derive from a young man who received the YFV17D yellow fever vaccine.

This clonotype has just a few counts. The CDR3 DNA reads as TGTGCCAGCAGTTTAGCGCGGGGTCACAGGGAAGATACGCAGTATTTT. This gives the protein CASSLARGHREDTQYF. This chain connects TRBV28 to TRBJ2-3; perhaps D is TRBD1 or TRBD2 (6 bases each). In germline, CDR1 is MDHEN, CDR2 SYDVKM. V was clipped by 2 bases and J by 5 bases, with 17 bases between them. There are 16 residues in the CDR3.

This clonotype was seen many times. The chain carries TRBV7-2 and TRBJ2-2; a possible D gene is TRBD2 (7 bases). The CDR3 loop spans 17 amino acids. Between the trimmed V and J ends, which lost 0 bases and 5 bases, there was a span of 16 bases. CDR1 and CDR2 (germline): SGHTA, FQGNSA. CDR3 bases: TGTGCCAGCAGCTTAGCGGTCGGGGGGCGGCGGACCGGGGAGCTGTTTTTT. This encodes CASSLAVGGRRTGELFF.

This clonotype was counted at least ten times. This chain links TRBV20-1 with TRBJ2-3, with D tentatively TRBD2 (5 bases). CDR3 length equals 15 residues. CDR1 is DFQATT and CDR2 is SNEGSKA in the germline V gene (reference sequence). The ends were cut back, 0 bases at V and 4 bases at J, with 14 bases in the middle. The CDR3 nucleotides are TGCAGTGCTAGAGAACCGGGAACGAGCCCAGATACGCAGTATTTT. Encoded protein: CSAREPGTSPDTQYF.

This clonotype was recorded at least ten times. J is TRBJ1-1 and V is TRBV18; 7 nucleotides line up with TRBD1. Germline V gene data show CDR1 as KGHSH and CDR2 as LQKENI. The trim removed 3 bases at V and 0 bases at J, leaving 10 bases unmatched. The CDR3 spans 17 residues. Written as DNA, the CDR3 is TGTGCCAGCTCACCCCGAGCAGGGGGGACCATGAACACTGAAGCTTTCTTT. This encodes CASSPRAGGTMNTEAFF.

The gene calls are TRBV18 and TRBJ2-7; D unclear. Trimming took 3 bases from V and 6 from J, leaving 12 bases between them. Germline V gene sequence: CDR1 KGHSH, CDR2 LQKENI. This CDR3 contains 13 residues. CDR3 DNA sequence: TGTGCCAGCTCACCCTTCCCCCTTTTCGAGCAGTACGTC. This sequence encodes CASSPFPLFEQYV.

Ten or more counts support this clonotype. V is TRBV6-4 and J is TRBJ2-3; 10 bases line up with TRBD1. V dropped 2 bases and J dropped 4; count of bases not matched to a gene: 0. This CDR3 is 14 amino acids long. From germline, CDR1 is MRHNA and CDR2 SNTAGT. The CDR3 sequence is CASSDGTGADTQYF. The CDR3 nucleotides read TGTGCCAGCAGTGACGGGACAGGGGCAGATACGCAGTATTTT.

There are many counts of this clonotype. This sequence joins TRBV2 and TRBJ2-7; D possibly matches TRBD1 or TRBD2 (5 bases each). Germline V CDR1 and CDR2: SNHLY, FYNNEI. Trimming removed 7 bases at V and 9 bases at J, with 16 bases between. The CDR3 extends over 12 amino acids. CDR3: CASNYRDAAQYF. The CDR3 DNA reads as TGTGCCAGCAACTACCGGGACGCCGCGCAGTACTTC.

This clonotype was counted at least ten times. The genes are TRBV7-9 and TRBJ2-5; TRBD2 is a possible D gene (7 bases). Per germline, CDR1 SEHNR and CDR2 FQNEAQ (reference sequence). CDR3 size: 12 residues. The V gene lost 5 bases and the J gene lost 9 bases, with 13 bases spanning the gap. CDR3 amino acids: CASSPWEGAQYF. The DNA of the CDR3 is TGTGCCAGCAGCCCATGGGAGGGGGCCCAGTACTTC.

This clonotype was counted at least ten times. J is TRBJ2-7 and V is TRBV7-2; 8 nucleotides line up with TRBD1. Germline V gene data show CDR1 as SGHTA and CDR2 as FQGNSA. The CDR3 contains 15 residues. V dropped 5 bases and J dropped 0; count of bases not matched to a gene: 6. CDR3 residues: CASSRDRLSSYEQYF. CDR3 sequence (DNA): TGTGCCAGCAGCCGGGACAGGTTAAGCTCCTACGAGCAGTACTTC.

V usage is TRBV7-2 and J usage is TRBJ2-1; maybe TRBD2 (5 bases). CDR3 length equals 13 residues. CDR1 is SGHTA, CDR2 FQGNSA, per germline. V lost 5 bases and J lost 8, with 13 bases in between. This CDR3 is CASSIGVWDEQFF. The CDR3 nucleotides read TGTGCCAGCAGCATCGGGGTCTGGGATGAGCAGTTCTTC.

This clonotype was found many times. The J gene is TRBJ2-7, the V gene TRBV5-1; 7 bases align to TRBD1. This CDR3 contains 14 residues. CDR1 and CDR2 from the germline V gene are SGHRS and YFSETQ. With 2 bases clipped from V and 2 bases from J, the junction kept 4 bases outside the gene matches. As DNA, the CDR3 is TGCGCCAGCAGCTTAGGGACAGAGACCTACGAGCAGTACGTC. This translates into CASSLGTETYEQYV.

The chain links TRBV5-1 to TRBJ2-5; TRBD2 aligns across 11 bases. Trimming took 0 bases from V and 4 from J; bases not matched to a gene: 5. This CDR3 is 16 amino acids long. The V gene's germline CDR1 is SGHRS and CDR2 YFSETQ. The CDR3 DNA reads as TGCGCCAGCAGCTTGGCTCTAGCGGGGGGCCCAGAGACCCAGTACTTC. Protein: CASSLALAGGPETQYF.

In this sample, this clonotype turned up a few times. This chain uses TRBV20-1 with TRBJ2-7, with no clear D. Per the germline V gene, CDR1 is DFQATT and CDR2 is SNEGSKA (reference sequence). The CDR3 spans 13 residues. The V end was cut by 0 bases, the J end by 0 bases, with 6 bases between. The CDR3: CSARDMSSYEQYF. The CDR3 nucleotides are TGCAGTGCTAGAGACATGAGCTCCTACGAGCAGTACTTC.

This clonotype appeared a few times. The V and J genes are TRBV3-1 and TRBJ2-3; a weak D match, TRBD2 (6 bases). Looked up from germline, CDR1 is LGHDT and CDR2 is YNNKEL (reference sequence). There are 16 residues in the CDR3. Trimming cost V 5 bases and J 2 bases, with 17 bases left between them. The CDR3 nucleotides are TGTGCCAGCAGCTACCCCGGGACTCCAACCACAGATACGCAGTATTTT. Protein: CASSYPGTPTTDTQYF.

There are many counts of this clonotype. The chain links TRBV7-3 to TRBJ2-1; D unresolved. From germline, CDR1 is SGHTA and CDR2 FQGTGA. Trimming removed 2 bases from V and 8 bases from J, with 10 bases in between. The CDR3 extends over 13 amino acids. This CDR3 reads CASSLGMNDEQFF. CDR3 nucleotides: TGTGCCAGCAGCTTAGGGATGAACGATGAGCAGTTCTTC.

The chain combines TRBV29-1 with TRBJ2-5; 7 bases map to TRBD1. CDR3 length: 12 amino acids. Trimming cost V 6 bases and J 4 bases; bases outside gene matches: 5. Germline V gene sequence: CDR1 SQVTM, CDR2 ANQGSEA. The CDR3 DNA reads as TGCAGCGTAGGTCCAGGGGGAGAGACCCAGTACTTC. It specifies CSVGPGGETQYF.

This clonotype was observed a few times. The rearrangement joins TRBV20-1 to TRBJ2-6, with 7 bases identical to TRBD1. Germline CDR1 DFQATT, CDR2 SNEGSKA (reference sequence). V lost 5 bases and J lost 4; bases outside the gene matches: 8. The CDR3 is 15 amino acids. The DNA for the CDR3 is TGCAGTGCTCGGAAAACAGGGGTCGGGGCCAACGTCCTGACTTTC. Translated: CSARKTGVGANVLTF.

This clonotype was observed a handful of times. V gene TRBV10-3 combines with J gene TRBJ2-7; D assignment may be TRBD1 or TRBD2 (5 bases each). Trimming pared 10 bases from V and 7 bases from J, leaving 26 bases between. The CDR3 is 15 amino acids. Germline V gene sequence: CDR1 ENHRY, CDR2 SYGVKD. The CDR3 reads CATSLDSRDRSEQYF. The CDR3 region has the DNA TGTGCCACGAGTCTAGACAGCCGGGATCGGAGTGAGCAGTACTTC.

This clonotype was counted ten times or more. The V call is TRBV7-6, the J call TRBJ2-5, with D unresolved. CDR1 is SGHVS and CDR2 is FNYEAQ in the germline V gene. V lost 2 bases to trimming and J lost 0 bases, with 10 bases between them. The CDR3 totals 15 residues. The CDR3 DNA follows: TGTGCCAGCAGCTTAAAAGCCGGGTACCAAGAGACCCAGTACTTC. Protein: CASSLKAGYQETQYF.

CDR3 sequence: CASGVQGLWGYTF. CDR3 DNA sequence: TGTGCCAGCGGTGTACAGGGTCTTTGGGGCTACACCTTC. This sequence joins TRBV27 and TRBJ1-2; TRBD1 is a possible D gene (6 bases). CDR1 is MNHEY, CDR2 SMNVEV, per germline (reference sequence). The CDR3 is made up of 13 amino acids. V was pared by 8 bases and J by 8 bases, with 18 bases between.

The chain employs TRBV11-1 and TRBJ2-3, with 11 bases matching TRBD2. Trimming removed 1 base from V and 0 bases from J; junction bases left unmatched: 3. The CDR3 is 17 residues long. Germline V lookup: CDR1 SGHAT, CDR2 FQDESV (reference sequence). In nucleotides, the CDR3 is TGTGCCAGCAGCTTAGGCGGGACTAGCGGTAGCACAGATACGCAGTATTTT. It codes for CASSLGGTSGSTDTQYF. Full variable domain (outside the CDR3, taken from reference TRBV11-1 and TRBJ2-3): EAEVAQSPRYKITEKSQAVAFWCDPISGHATLYWYRQILGQGPELLVQFQDESVVDDSQLPKDRFSAERLKGVDSTLKIQPAELGDSAMYLCASSLGGTSGSTDTQYFGPGTRLTVL.

This clonotype was seen at least ten times. This chain links TRBV5-4 with TRBJ2-7, with D tentatively TRBD2 (5 bases). V lost 3 bases to trimming and J lost 7 bases, with 11 bases between them. This CDR3 is built from 12 residues. Germline V lookup: CDR1 SGHNT, CDR2 YYREEE (reference sequence). For the CDR3, the DNA is TGTGCCAGCAGCTCGGGATTTGGGGAGCAGTACTTC. This translates into CASSSGFGEQYF.

There are many counts of this clonotype. The rearrangement links TRBV20-1 to TRBJ2-3; possible D gene TRBD1, 5 bases. Germline CDR1 reads DFQATT; CDR2 reads SNEGSKA (reference sequence). The germline V and J ends were trimmed by 4 bases and 2 bases, with 10 bases remaining between them. The CDR3 spans 13 residues. The CDR3 sequence is CSANSRVTDTQYF. The CDR3 DNA reads as TGCAGTGCTAATAGCAGGGTCACAGATACGCAGTATTTT.

This clonotype was recorded at least ten times. V and J are TRBV7-2 and TRBJ2-5, with a weak D call TRBD2 (6 bases). V was pared by 5 bases and J by 3 bases, with 16 bases between. Germline loops: CDR1 SGHTA, CDR2 FQGNSA. The CDR3 contains 15 residues. CDR3 in amino acids: CASSDRASAEETQYF. CDR3 nucleotide sequence: TGTGCCAGCAGCGACCGGGCTAGCGCAGAAGAGACCCAGTACTTC. Full variable domain (outside the CDR3, taken from reference TRBV7-2 and TRBJ2-5): GAGVSQSPSNKVTEKGKDVELRCDPISGHTALYWYRQSLGQGLEFLIYFQGNSAPDKSGLPSDRFSAERTGGSVSTLTIQRTQQEDSAVYLCASSDRASAEETQYFGPGTRLLVL.

This clonotype was detected ten times or more. Here the CDR3 reads CASSQFQGPQETQYF. The CDR3 coding sequence is TGTGCCAGCAGCCAATTCCAGGGGCCCCAAGAGACCCAGTACTTC. The chain recombines TRBV3-1 with TRBJ2-5, with D possibly being TRBD1 (6 bases). The germline CDR1 and CDR2 sequences are LGHDT and YNNKEL (reference sequence). With 2 bases removed from V and 1 base from J, the gap between germline ends came to 11 bases. The CDR3 covers 15 residues.

To note about this clonotype: A clone one base away is much larger, so this may be a read error. The chain carries TRBV6-4 and TRBJ2-3; D is uncertain. The V end lost 6 bases, the J end lost 3 bases, and 16 bases lay between the germline ends. This CDR3 is 15 amino acids long. Germline V gene lookup returns CDR1 MRHNA and CDR2 SNTAGT. For the CDR3, the DNA is TGTGCCAGCAGGCTCGGCCCTGCCTCGACAGATACGCAGTATTTT. Translating gives CASRLGPASTDTQYF.

This clonotype showed up just a few times. V and J are TRBV6-6 and TRBJ1-5; D ambiguous. CDR3 length equals 16 residues. Germline V gene lookup returns CDR1 MNHNY and CDR2 SVGAGI (reference sequence). Trimming took off 2 bases at V and 2 bases at J, with 13 bases between the two ends. The CDR3, as DNA: TGTGCCAGCAGTTACATCCGGGGTCTACGCAATCAGCCCCAGCATTTT. It specifies CASSYIRGLRNQPQHF.

This clonotype has more than one count but fewer than ten. The chain has TRBV28 and TRBJ2-3; D unresolved. The CDR3 extends over 15 amino acids. Per germline, CDR1 MDHEN and CDR2 SYDVKM. V was clipped by 6 bases and J by 1 base, with 14 bases between them. Written as DNA, the CDR3 is TGTGCCAGCAGCACCACAAGGGCTGGCACAGATACGCAGTATTTT. It codes for CASSTTRAGTDTQYF.

This clonotype was seen at least ten times. This chain uses TRBV6-2 or TRBV6-3 with TRBJ2-6, with D unresolved. V shed 8 bases and J shed 2 bases, with 16 bases lying between them. There are 16 residues in the CDR3. Germline CDR1 reads MNHEY; CDR2 reads SVGEGT. The CDR3 protein is CASATFRVAGANVLTF. The CDR3 nucleotides read TGTGCCAGCGCCACGTTTAGGGTTGCTGGGGCCAACGTCCTGACTTTC.

The gene calls are TRBV7-2 and TRBJ1-5, with 11 bases lining up with TRBD1. CDR1 and CDR2 from the germline V gene are SGHTA and FQGNSA. The CDR3 sequence is 18 residues long. The J segment lost 0 bases and the V segment lost 5 bases, leaving 9 bases of the junction unmatched. CDR3 region: CASSRGTGGRYSNQPQHF. DNA of the CDR3: TGTGCCAGCAGCCGTGGGACAGGGGGACGCTATAGCAATCAGCCCCAGCATTTT.